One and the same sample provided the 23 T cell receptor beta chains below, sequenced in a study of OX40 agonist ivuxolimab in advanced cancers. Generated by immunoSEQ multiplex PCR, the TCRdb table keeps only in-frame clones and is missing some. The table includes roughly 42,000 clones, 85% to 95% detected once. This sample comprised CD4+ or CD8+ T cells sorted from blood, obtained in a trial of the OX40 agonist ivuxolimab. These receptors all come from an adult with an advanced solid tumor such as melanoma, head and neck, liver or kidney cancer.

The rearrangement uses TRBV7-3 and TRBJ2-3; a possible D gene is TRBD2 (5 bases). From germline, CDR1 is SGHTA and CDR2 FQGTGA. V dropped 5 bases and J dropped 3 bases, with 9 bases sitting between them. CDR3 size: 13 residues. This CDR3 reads CASSHGVTDTQYF. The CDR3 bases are TGTGCCAGCAGCCACGGGGTGACAGATACGCAGTATTTT.

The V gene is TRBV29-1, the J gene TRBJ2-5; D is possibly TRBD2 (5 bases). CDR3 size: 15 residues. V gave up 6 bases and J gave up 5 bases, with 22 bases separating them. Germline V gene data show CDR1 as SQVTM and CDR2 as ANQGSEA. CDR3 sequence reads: CSVPEGSHHKETQYF. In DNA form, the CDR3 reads TGCAGCGTCCCAGAGGGCAGTCATCACAAGGAGACCCAGTACTTC.

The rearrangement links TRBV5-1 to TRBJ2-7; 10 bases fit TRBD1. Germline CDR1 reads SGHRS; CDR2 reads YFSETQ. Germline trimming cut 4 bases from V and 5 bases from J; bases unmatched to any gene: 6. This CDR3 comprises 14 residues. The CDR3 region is CASSRGTGDNEQYF. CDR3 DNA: TGCGCCAGCAGCCGCGGGACAGGGGACAACGAGCAGTACTTC. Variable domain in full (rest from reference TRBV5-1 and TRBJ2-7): KAGVTQTPRYLIKTRGQQVTLSCSPISGHRSVSWYQQTPGQGLQFLFEYFSETQRNKGNFPGRFSGRQFSNSRSEMNVSTLELGDSALYLCASSRGTGDNEQYFGPGTRLTVT.

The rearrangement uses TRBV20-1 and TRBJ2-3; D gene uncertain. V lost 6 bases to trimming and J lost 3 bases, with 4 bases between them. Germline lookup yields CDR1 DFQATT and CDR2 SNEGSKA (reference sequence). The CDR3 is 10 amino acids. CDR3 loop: CSAITDTQYF. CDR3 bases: TGCAGTGCCATTACAGATACGCAGTATTTT.

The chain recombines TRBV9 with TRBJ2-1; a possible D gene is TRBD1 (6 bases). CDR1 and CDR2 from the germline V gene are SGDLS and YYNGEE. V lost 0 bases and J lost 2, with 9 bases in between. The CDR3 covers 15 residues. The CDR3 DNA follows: TGTGCCAGCAGCGTAGAGACAGGTACCTACAATGAGCAGTTCTTC. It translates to CASSVETGTYNEQFF.

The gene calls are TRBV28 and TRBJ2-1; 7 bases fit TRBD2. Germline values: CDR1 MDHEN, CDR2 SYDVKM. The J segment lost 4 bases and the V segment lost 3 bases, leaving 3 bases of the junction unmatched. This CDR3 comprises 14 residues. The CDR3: CASSLSSGYNEQFF. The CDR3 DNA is TGTGCCAGCAGTTTGTCTAGCGGATACAATGAGCAGTTCTTC.

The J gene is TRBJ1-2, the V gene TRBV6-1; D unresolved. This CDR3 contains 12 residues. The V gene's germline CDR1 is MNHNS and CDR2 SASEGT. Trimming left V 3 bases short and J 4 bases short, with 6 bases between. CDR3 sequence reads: CASSEQLYGYTF. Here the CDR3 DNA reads TGTGCCAGCAGTGAGCAGCTCTATGGCTACACCTTC.

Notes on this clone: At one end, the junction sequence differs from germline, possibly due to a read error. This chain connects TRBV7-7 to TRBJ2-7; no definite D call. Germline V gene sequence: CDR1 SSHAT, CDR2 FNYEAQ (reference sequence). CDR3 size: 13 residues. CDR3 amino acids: CASSQDTSYEQYF. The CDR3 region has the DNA TGTGCTAGCAGCCAAGACACCTCCTACGAGCAGTACTTC.

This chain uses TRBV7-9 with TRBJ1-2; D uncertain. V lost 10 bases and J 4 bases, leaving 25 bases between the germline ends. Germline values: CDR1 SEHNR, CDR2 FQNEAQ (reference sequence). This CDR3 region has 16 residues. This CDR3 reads CAIDTDRARRGYGYTF. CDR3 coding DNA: TGTGCCATCGATACGGACCGGGCCCGCCGGGGCTATGGCTACACCTTC.

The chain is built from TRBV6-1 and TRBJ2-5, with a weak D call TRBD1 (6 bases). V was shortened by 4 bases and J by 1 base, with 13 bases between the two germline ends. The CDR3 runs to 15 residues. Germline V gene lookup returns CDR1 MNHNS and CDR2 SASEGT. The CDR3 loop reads CASSAIGQLQETQYF. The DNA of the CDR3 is TGTGCCAGCAGTGCTATTGGACAGCTCCAAGAGACCCAGTACTTC.

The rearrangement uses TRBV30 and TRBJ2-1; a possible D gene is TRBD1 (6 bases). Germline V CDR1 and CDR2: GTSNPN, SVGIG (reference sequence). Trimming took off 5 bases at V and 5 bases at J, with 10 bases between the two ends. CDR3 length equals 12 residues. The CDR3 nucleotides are TGTGCCTGGGGGGGCGTTGACAATGAGCAGTTCTTC. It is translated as CAWGGVDNEQFF.

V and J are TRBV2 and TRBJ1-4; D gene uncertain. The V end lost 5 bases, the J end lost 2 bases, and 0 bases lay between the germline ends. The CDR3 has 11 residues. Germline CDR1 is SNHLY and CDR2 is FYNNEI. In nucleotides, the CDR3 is TGTGCCAGCAGTACTAATGAAAAACTGTTTTTT. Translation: CASSTNEKLFF.

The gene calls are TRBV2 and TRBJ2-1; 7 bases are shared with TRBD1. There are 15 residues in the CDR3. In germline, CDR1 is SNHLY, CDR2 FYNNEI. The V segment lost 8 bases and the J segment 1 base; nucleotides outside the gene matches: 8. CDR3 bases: TGTGCCAGCGCAGGACAGGCCCTTTCCTACAATGAGCAGTTCTTC. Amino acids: CASAGQALSYNEQFF.

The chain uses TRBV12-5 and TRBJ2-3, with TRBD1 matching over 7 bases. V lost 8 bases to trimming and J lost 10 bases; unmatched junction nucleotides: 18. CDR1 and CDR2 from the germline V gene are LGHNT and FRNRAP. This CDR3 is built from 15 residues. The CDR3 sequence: CASSSRDSPQMAQYF. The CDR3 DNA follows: TGTGCTAGTTCAAGTCGGGACAGTCCTCAGATGGCGCAGTATTTT.

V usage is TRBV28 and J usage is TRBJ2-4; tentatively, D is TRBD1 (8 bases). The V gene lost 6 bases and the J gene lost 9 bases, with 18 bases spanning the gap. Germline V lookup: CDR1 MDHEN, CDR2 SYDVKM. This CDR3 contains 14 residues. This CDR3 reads CASSHRGRVTIQYF. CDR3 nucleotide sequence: TGTGCCAGCAGCCACAGGGGGAGGGTGACCATTCAGTACTTC. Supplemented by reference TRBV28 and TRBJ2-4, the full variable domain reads DVKVTQSSRYLVKRTGEKVFLECVQDMDHENMFWYRQDPGLGLRLIYFSYDVKMKEKGDIPEGYSVSREKKERFSLILESASTNQTSMYLCASSHRGRVTIQYFGAGTRLSVL.

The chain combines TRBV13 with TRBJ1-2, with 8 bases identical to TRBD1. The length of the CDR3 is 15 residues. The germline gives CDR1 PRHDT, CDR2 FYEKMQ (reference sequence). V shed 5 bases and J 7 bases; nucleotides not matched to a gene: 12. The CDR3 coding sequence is TGTGCCAGCAGCCTAACCGGGACAGGAGATGGTGGCTACACCTTC. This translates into CASSLTGTGDGGYTF.

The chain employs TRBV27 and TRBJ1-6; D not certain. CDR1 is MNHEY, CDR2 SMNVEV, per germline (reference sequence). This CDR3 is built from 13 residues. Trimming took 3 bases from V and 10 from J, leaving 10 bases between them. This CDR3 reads CASSFGVASPLHF. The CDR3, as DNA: TGTGCCAGCAGTTTTGGGGTGGCGTCACCCCTCCACTTT.

In nucleotides, the CDR3 is TGTGCCAGCAGCATCCGGACAGGTCCTGAGCAGTTCTTC. It translates to CASSIRTGPEQFF. This sequence joins TRBV13 and TRBJ2-1; 7 positions agree with TRBD1. CDR1 PRHDT and CDR2 FYEKMQ come from the germline V gene (reference sequence). Trimming removed 5 bases from V and 9 bases from J; junction bases left unmatched: 7. The CDR3 consists of 13 residues.

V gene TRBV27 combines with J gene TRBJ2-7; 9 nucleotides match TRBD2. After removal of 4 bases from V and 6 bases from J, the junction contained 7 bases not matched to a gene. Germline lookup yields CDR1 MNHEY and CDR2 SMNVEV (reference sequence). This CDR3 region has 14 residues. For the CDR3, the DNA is TGTGCCAGCAGTTCCGGGGGACTAGCTAGCGAGCAGTACTTC. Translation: CASSSGGLASEQYF.

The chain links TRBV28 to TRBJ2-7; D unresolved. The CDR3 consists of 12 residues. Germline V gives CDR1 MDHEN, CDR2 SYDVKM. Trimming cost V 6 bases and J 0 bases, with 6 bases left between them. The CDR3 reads CASSLSSYEQYF. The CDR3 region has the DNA TGTGCCAGCAGCTTGAGCTCCTACGAGCAGTACTTC. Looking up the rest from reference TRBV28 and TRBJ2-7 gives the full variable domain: DVKVTQSSRYLVKRTGEKVFLECVQDMDHENMFWYRQDPGLGLRLIYFSYDVKMKEKGDIPEGYSVSREKKERFSLILESASTNQTSMYLCASSLSSYEQYFGPGTRLTVT.

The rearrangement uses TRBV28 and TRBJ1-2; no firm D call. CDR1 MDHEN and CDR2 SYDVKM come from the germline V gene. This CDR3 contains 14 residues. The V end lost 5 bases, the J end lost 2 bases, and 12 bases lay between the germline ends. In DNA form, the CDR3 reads TGTGCCAGCAGTGACCAAAGGAGAAACTATGGCTACACCTTC. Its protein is CASSDQRRNYGYTF.

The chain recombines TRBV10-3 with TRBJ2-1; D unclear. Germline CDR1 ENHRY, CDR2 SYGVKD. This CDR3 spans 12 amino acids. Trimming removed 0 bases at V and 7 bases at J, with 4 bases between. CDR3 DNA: TGTGCCATCAGTGAGTCCGAGAATGAGCAGTTCTTC. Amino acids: CAISESENEQFF.

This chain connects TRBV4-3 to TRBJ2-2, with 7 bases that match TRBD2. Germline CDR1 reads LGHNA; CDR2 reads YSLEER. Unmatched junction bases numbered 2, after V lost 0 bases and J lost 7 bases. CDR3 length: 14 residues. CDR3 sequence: CASSQERTSGELFF. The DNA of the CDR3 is TGCGCCAGCAGCCAAGAGCGGACTAGCGGGGAGCTGTTTTTT.